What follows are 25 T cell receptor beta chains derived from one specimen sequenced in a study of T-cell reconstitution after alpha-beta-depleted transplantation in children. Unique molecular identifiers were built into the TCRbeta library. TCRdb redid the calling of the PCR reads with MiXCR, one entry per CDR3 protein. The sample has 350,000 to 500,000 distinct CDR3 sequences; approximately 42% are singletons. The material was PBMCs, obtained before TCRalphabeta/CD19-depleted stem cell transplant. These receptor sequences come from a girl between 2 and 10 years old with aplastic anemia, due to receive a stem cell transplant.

CDR3 coding DNA: TGTGCCTGGAGTGTAATGGGTCCCAGTGAGCAGTTCTTC. Protein sequence: CAWSVMGPSEQFF. The genes are TRBV30 and TRBJ2-1; no clear D. The CDR3 spans 13 residues. V was cut by 0 bases and J by 9 bases, with 12 bases left in between. CDR1 and CDR2 from the germline V gene are GTSNPN and SVGIG (reference sequence). The variable domain in full, completed from reference TRBV30 and TRBJ2-1, reads SQTIHQWPATLVQPVGSPLSLECTVEGTSNPNLYWYRQAAGRGLQLLFYSVGIGQISSEVPQNLSASRPQDRQFILSSKKLLLSDSGFYLCAWSVMGPSEQFFGPGTRLTVL.

CDR3 in amino acids: CASSSRGRDTGELFF. CDR3 in DNA: TGTGCCAGCAGCTCTCGGGGTAGGGACACCGGGGAGCTGTTTTTT. The J gene is TRBJ2-2, the V gene TRBV5-4; tentative D call: TRBD2 (5 bases). The CDR3 consists of 15 residues. Trimming left V 3 bases short and J 3 bases short, with 12 bases between. CDR1 SGHNT and CDR2 YYREEE come from the germline V gene (reference sequence).

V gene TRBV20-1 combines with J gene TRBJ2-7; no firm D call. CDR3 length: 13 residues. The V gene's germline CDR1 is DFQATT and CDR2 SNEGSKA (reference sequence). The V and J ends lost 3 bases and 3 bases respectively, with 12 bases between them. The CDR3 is CSASRPSYYEQYF. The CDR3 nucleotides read TGCAGTGCTAGCCGGCCATCTTACTACGAGCAGTACTTC.

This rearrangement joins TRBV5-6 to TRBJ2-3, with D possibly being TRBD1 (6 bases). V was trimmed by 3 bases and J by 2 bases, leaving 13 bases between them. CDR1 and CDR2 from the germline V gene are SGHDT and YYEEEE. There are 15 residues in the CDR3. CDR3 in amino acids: CASSYGQYSTDTQYF. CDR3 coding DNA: TGTGCCAGCAGCTATGGACAGTATTCCACAGATACGCAGTATTTT.

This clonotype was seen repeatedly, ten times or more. The CDR3 region is CASSYGTGSLWTGELFF. CDR3 sequence (DNA): TGTGCCAGCAGTTACGGTACCGGGAGCCTATGGACCGGGGAGCTGTTTTTT. V usage is TRBV6-5 and J usage is TRBJ2-2; maybe TRBD2 (6 bases). CDR1 and CDR2 (germline): MNHEY, SVGAGI. The CDR3 is made up of 17 amino acids. V lost 2 bases, J lost 5 bases, and 18 bases lay in between.

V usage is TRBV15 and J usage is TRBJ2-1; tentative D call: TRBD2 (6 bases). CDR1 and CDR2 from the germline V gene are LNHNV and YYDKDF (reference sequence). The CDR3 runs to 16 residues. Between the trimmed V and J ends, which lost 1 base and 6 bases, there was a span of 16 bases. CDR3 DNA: TGTGCCACCAGCAGAGGGTCTAGCGACGGTACCAATGAGCAGTTCTTC. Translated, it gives CATSRGSSDGTNEQFF.

DNA of the CDR3: TGCAGTGCTAGAGACGGGACAGGGGGACTGGGGACTAATGAAAAACTGTTTTTT. Translation: CSARDGTGGLGTNEKLFF. The chain links TRBV20-1 to TRBJ1-4; 11 bases line up with TRBD1. The V and J ends lost 0 bases and 2 bases, in that order; junction bases with no gene match: 8. The CDR3 has 18 residues. The germline V gene has CDR1 DFQATT and CDR2 SNEGSKA (reference sequence).

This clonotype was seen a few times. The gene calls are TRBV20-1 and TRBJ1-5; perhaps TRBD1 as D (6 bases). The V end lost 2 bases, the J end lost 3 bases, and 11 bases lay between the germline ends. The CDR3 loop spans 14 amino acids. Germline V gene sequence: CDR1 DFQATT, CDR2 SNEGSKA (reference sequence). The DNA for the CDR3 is TGCAGTGCTAGAACAGGGTCCGCCAATCAGCCCCAGCATTTT. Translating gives CSARTGSANQPQHF.

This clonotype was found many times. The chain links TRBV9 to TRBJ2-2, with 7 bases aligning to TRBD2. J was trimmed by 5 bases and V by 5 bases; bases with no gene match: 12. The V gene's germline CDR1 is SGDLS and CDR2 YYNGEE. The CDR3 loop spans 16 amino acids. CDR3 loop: CASRAGTKASTGELFF. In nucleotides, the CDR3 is TGTGCCAGCAGGGCCGGGACTAAGGCGTCGACCGGGGAGCTGTTTTTT.

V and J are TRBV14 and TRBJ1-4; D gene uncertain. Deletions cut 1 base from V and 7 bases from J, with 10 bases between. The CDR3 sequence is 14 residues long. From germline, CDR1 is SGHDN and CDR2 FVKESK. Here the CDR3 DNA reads TGTGCCAGCAGCCAAGGGGCTAGGAGTGAAAAACTGTTTTTT. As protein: CASSQGARSEKLFF.

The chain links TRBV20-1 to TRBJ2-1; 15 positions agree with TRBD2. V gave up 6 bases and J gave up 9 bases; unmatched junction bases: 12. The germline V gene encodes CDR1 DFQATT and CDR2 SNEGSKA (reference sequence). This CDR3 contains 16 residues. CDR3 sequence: CSAPQGLAGGTTEQFF. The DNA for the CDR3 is TGCAGTGCCCCTCAGGGACTAGCGGGAGGTACCACTGAGCAGTTCTTC.

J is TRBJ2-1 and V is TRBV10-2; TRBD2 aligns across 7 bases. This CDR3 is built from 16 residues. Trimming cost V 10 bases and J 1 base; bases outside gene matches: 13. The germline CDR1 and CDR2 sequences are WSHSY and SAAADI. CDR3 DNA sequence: TGCGCCACCGCCTCCAGGCGGGAGAGGTCCTACAATGAGCAGTTCTTC. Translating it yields CATASRRERSYNEQFF.

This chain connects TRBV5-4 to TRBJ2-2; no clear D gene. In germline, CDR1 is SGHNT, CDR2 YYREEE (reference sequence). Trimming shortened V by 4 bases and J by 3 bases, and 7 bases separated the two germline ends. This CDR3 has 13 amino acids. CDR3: CASSLYYTGELFF. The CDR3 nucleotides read TGTGCCAGCAGCCTCTATTACACCGGGGAGCTGTTTTTT. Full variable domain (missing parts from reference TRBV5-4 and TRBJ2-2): ETGVTQSPTHLIKTRGQQVTLRCSSQSGHNTVSWYQQALGQGPQFIFQYYREEENGRGNFPPRFSGLQFPNYSSELNVNALELDDSALYLCASSLYYTGELFFGEGSRLTVL.

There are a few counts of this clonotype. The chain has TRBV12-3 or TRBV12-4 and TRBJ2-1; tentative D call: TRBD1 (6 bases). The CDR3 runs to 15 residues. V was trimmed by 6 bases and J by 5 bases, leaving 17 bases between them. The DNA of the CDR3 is TGTGCCAGCAGAGCCGAAGGCAGGGGAAACAATGAGCAGTTCTTC. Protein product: CASRAEGRGNNEQFF.

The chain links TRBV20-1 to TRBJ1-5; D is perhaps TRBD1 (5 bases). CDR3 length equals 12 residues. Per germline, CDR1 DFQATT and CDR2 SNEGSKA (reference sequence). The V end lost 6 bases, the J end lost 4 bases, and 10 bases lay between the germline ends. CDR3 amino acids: CSAEPGNQPQHF. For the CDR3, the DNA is TGCAGTGCGGAACCAGGGAATCAGCCCCAGCATTTT.

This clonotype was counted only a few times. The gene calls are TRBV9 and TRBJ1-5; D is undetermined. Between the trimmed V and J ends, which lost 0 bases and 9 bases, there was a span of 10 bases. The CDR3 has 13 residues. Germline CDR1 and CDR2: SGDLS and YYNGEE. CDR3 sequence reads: CASSVEPGWPQHF. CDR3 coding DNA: TGTGCCAGCAGCGTAGAGCCGGGGTGGCCCCAGCATTTT.

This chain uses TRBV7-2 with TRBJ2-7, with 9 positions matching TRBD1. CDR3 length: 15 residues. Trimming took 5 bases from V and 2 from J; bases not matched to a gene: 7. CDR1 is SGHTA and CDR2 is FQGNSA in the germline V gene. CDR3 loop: CASSASGTGTYEQYF. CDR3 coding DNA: TGTGCCAGCAGCGCCTCCGGGACAGGGACCTACGAGCAGTACTTC.

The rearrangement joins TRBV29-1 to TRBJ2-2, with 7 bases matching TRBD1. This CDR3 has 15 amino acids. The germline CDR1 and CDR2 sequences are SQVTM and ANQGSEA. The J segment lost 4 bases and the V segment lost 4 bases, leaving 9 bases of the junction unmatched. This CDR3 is CSVAGTEGFTGELFF. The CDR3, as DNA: TGCAGCGTTGCCGGGACAGAGGGTTTCACCGGGGAGCTGTTTTTT.

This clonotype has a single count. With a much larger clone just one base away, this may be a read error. The CDR3 loop is CVSSLVSGGSTGELFF. The DNA for the CDR3 is TGTGTCAGCAGCTTAGTTTCCGGGGGAAGCACCGGGGAGCTGTTTTTT. The chain carries TRBV7-9 and TRBJ2-2; D is perhaps TRBD2 (6 bases). Germline V gives CDR1 SEHNR, CDR2 FQNEAQ (reference sequence). The CDR3 contains 16 residues.

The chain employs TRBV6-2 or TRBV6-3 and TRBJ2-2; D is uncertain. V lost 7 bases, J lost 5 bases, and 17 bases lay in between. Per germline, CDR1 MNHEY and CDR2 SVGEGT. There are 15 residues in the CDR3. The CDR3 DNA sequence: TGTGCCAGCATGGTGTCACTACTGACGACCGGGGAGCTGTTTTTT. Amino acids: CASMVSLLTTGELFF.

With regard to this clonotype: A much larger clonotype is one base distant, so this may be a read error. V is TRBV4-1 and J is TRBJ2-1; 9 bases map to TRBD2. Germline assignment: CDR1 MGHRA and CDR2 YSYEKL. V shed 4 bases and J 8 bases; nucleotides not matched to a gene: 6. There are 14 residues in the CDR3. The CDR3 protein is CASSLAGEAYEQFF. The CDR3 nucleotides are TGCGCCAGCAGCCTAGCGGGAGAAGCCTATGAGCAGTTCTTC.

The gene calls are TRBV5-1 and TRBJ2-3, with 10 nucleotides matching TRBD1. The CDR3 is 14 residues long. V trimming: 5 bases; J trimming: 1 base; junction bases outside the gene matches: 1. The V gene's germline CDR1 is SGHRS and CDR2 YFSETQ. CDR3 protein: CASRGTGGTDTQYF. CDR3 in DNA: TGCGCCAGCAGGGGGACAGGGGGCACAGATACGCAGTATTTT.

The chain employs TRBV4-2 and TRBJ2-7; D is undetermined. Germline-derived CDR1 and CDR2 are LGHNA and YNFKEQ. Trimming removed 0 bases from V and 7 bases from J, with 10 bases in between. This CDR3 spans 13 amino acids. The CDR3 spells CASSQDGLGEQYF. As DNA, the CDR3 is TGTGCCAGCAGCCAAGATGGGCTGGGAGAGCAGTACTTC.

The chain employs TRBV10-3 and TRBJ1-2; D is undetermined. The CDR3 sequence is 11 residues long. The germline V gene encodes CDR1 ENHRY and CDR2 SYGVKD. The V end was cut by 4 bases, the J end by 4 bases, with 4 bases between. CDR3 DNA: TGTGCCATCAGTGCGAGCTATGGCTACACCTTC. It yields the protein CAISASYGYTF.

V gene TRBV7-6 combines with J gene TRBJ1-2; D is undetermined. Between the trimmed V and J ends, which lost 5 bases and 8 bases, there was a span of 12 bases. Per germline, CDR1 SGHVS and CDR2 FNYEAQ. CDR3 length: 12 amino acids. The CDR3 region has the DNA TGTGCCAGCAGCCTAGATAGCAGGGGCTACACCTTC. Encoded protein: CASSLDSRGYTF.